Following are 32 T cell receptor beta chains from one sample sequenced in a study of CD8 T cells in ankylosing spondylitis. One entry per CDR3 protein, called by TCRdb with MiXCR from the 5' RACE reads. Of under 250,000 distinct CDR3 sequences listed, roughly 32% are singletons. Input material: blood, either unsorted or a sorted T cell fraction (not recorded which). These receptors were obtained from a male donor with ankylosing spondylitis or in good health (not recorded which).

The table lists this clonotype with a few counts. V and J are TRBV5-5 and TRBJ1-4; 9 bases line up with TRBD1. Germline values: CDR1 SGHKS, CDR2 YYEKEE (reference sequence). This CDR3 contains 18 residues. V lost 4 bases, J lost 8 bases, and 18 bases stayed unmatched. CDR3 sequence reads: CASSDWGQGPRGGEKLFF. The DNA for the CDR3 is TGTGCCAGCAGCGATTGGGGACAGGGACCCCGAGGAGGGGAAAAACTGTTTTTT.

This chain joins TRBV20-1 and TRBJ2-7, with D tentatively TRBD2 (6 bases). The CDR3 has 15 residues. V was clipped by 3 bases and J by 3 bases, with 18 bases between them. Germline CDR1 reads DFQATT; CDR2 reads SNEGSKA (reference sequence). The CDR3, as DNA: TGCAGTGCTAGGGGCCGGGAGCGACTATTCTACGAGCAGTACTTC. This gives the protein CSARGRERLFYEQYF.

The sample holds a few counts of this clonotype. The chain couples TRBV18 to TRBJ1-1; 8 nucleotides match TRBD1. CDR3 length: 14 amino acids. In germline, CDR1 is KGHSH, CDR2 LQKENI. V was clipped by 7 bases and J by 1 base; unmatched bases: 5. Here the CDR3 reads CASLPGQANTEAFF. The DNA of the CDR3 is TGTGCCAGCTTGCCGGGACAGGCGAACACTGAAGCTTTCTTT.

There are a few counts of this clonotype. The V call is TRBV20-1, the J call TRBJ2-3; D unresolved. V dropped 1 base and J dropped 2 bases, with 7 bases sitting between them. CDR1 DFQATT and CDR2 SNEGSKA come from the germline V gene (reference sequence). The CDR3 runs to 13 residues. The DNA of the CDR3 is TGCAGTGCTAGAGTCTGGGTCACAGATACGCAGTATTTT. It encodes CSARVWVTDTQYF.

The chain combines TRBV6-1 with TRBJ1-2, with D tentatively TRBD1 (5 bases). This CDR3 is built from 15 residues. Germline V gene lookup returns CDR1 MNHNS and CDR2 SASEGT. Between the trimmed V and J ends, which lost 6 bases and 0 bases, there was a span of 14 bases. CDR3 residues: CASSPTGGTNYGYTF. The CDR3 DNA reads TGTGCCAGCAGCCCCACGGGGGGAACTAACTATGGCTACACCTTC.

The rearrangement links TRBV4-2 to TRBJ2-7; D unclear. The V end lost 1 base, the J end lost 1 base, and 8 bases lay between the germline ends. Germline assignment: CDR1 LGHNA and CDR2 YNFKEQ. The CDR3 runs 14 residues. CDR3 sequence reads: CASSQVTQSYEQYF. The CDR3 DNA reads TGTGCCAGCAGCCAAGTCACTCAATCCTACGAGCAGTACTTC.

This clonotype came up a few times. V is TRBV28 and J is TRBJ1-5; possible D gene TRBD1, 5 bases. Per germline, CDR1 MDHEN and CDR2 SYDVKM. The length of the CDR3 is 16 residues. Between the trimmed V and J ends, which lost 2 bases and 1 base, there was a span of 12 bases. The CDR3 DNA follows: TGTGCCAGCAGTTTAGCGGGGGAAGGGAGCAATCAGCCCCAGCATTTT. This translates into CASSLAGEGSNQPQHF.

The chain employs TRBV6-5 and TRBJ1-1, with D uncertain. V lost 2 bases, J lost 0 bases, and 4 bases lay in between. The germline gives CDR1 MNHEY, CDR2 SVGAGI. There are 13 residues in the CDR3. The CDR3 coding sequence is TGTGCCAGCAGTTACCAGGTGAACACTGAAGCTTTCTTT. Protein sequence: CASSYQVNTEAFF.

This clonotype showed up just a few times. The chain employs TRBV5-5 and TRBJ2-7; TRBD1 aligns across 8 bases. This CDR3 spans 15 amino acids. The germline gives CDR1 SGHKS, CDR2 YYEKEE (reference sequence). V shed 3 bases, J shed 6 bases, and the junction held 11 bases outside the gene matches. The CDR3 is CASSYVGQGVSEQYF. The CDR3 nucleotides are TGTGCCAGCAGCTACGTAGGACAGGGTGTTAGCGAGCAGTACTTC.

The rearrangement uses TRBV6-1 and TRBJ2-7, with TRBD2 matching over 8 bases. Germline loops: CDR1 MNHNS, CDR2 SASEGT. This CDR3 region has 14 residues. The ends lost 7 bases at V and 2 bases at J; junction bases unmatched: 7. CDR3 sequence (DNA): TGTGCCAGCACGCGGGGGGTCGGGGCCTACGAGCAGTACTTC. This codes for CASTRGVGAYEQYF.

This chain links TRBV25-1 with TRBJ2-3; D may be TRBD2 (5 bases). The CDR3 has 15 residues. V was pared by 2 bases and J by 6 bases, with 15 bases between. CDR1 is MGHDK, CDR2 SYGVNS, per germline. The CDR3 reads CASSEGGRTGDTQYF. Written as DNA, the CDR3 is TGTGCCAGCAGTGAAGGAGGCAGGACTGGGGATACGCAGTATTTT.

This clonotype was seen only a few times. This chain connects TRBV7-9 to TRBJ1-6; D is ambiguous. The CDR3 is made up of 14 amino acids. Trimming shortened V by 6 bases and J by 3 bases, and 9 bases separated the two germline ends. Per the germline V gene, CDR1 is SEHNR and CDR2 is FQNEAQ (reference sequence). CDR3 in amino acids: CASSAVVYNSPLHF. The CDR3 nucleotides are TGTGCCAGCAGTGCAGTTGTCTATAATTCACCCCTCCACTTT. Full variable domain (rest looked up from reference TRBV7-9 and TRBJ1-6): DTGVSQNPRHKITKRGQNVTFRCDPISEHNRLYWYRQTLGQGPEFLTYFQNEAQLEKSRLLSDRFSAERPKGSFSTLEIQRTEQGDSAMYLCASSAVVYNSPLHFGNGTRLTVT.

This clonotype appeared a few times. The rearrangement uses TRBV29-1 and TRBJ1-1; D gene unclear. Germline CDR1 and CDR2: SQVTM and ANQGSEA. This CDR3 has 13 residues. The ends were cut back, 7 bases at V and 5 bases at J, with 17 bases in the middle. CDR3: CSAPLDEGTEAFF. The CDR3 nucleotides read TGCAGCGCCCCCTTGGATGAAGGAACTGAAGCTTTCTTT.

The chain is built from TRBV29-1 and TRBJ2-1; D may be TRBD2 (6 bases). The CDR3 totals 11 residues. The V gene lost 8 bases and the J gene lost 7 bases, with 12 bases spanning the gap. From germline, CDR1 is SQVTM and CDR2 ANQGSEA. In DNA form, the CDR3 reads TGCAGCTCTGCGGGGTTTAATGAGCAGTTCTTC. It is translated as CSSAGFNEQFF.

This clonotype was counted between two and nine times. The V and J genes are TRBV5-1 and TRBJ2-3, with TRBD2 as a possible D gene (5 bases). V lost 5 bases and J 2 bases, leaving 12 bases between the germline ends. Germline CDR1 reads SGHRS; CDR2 reads YFSETQ. The CDR3 contains 14 residues. The CDR3 is CASSPSLVTDTQYF. The CDR3 DNA reads TGCGCCAGCAGTCCTAGCTTGGTCACAGATACGCAGTATTTT.

This clonotype has a handful of counts. The chain has TRBV29-1 and TRBJ2-2, with 11 bases matching TRBD1. The ends lost 7 bases at V and 2 bases at J; junction bases unmatched: 6. Looked up from germline, CDR1 is SQVTM and CDR2 is ANQGSEA. This CDR3 region has 15 residues. DNA of the CDR3: TGCAGCGGGCGGACAGGGGGCGCAAACACCGGGGAGCTGTTTTTT. Protein sequence: CSGRTGGANTGELFF.

This clonotype was seen only a few times. The chain uses TRBV15 and TRBJ1-3; tentatively, D is TRBD1 (6 bases). V dropped 4 bases and J dropped 3 bases, with 7 bases sitting between them. Germline values: CDR1 LNHNV, CDR2 YYDKDF (reference sequence). There are 13 residues in the CDR3. The CDR3: CATSTDSGNTIYF. In nucleotides, the CDR3 is TGTGCCACCAGCACGGACAGTGGAAACACCATATATTTT.

The sample holds many counts of this clonotype. This chain's CDR3 is CSARGQVSTHYEQYF. The CDR3 DNA is TGCAGTGCTAGAGGTCAAGTCTCAACCCACTACGAGCAGTACTTC. V gene TRBV20-1 combines with J gene TRBJ2-7, with D uncertain. Deletions cut 1 base from V and 3 bases from J, with 16 bases between. The CDR3 covers 15 residues. Germline V lookup: CDR1 DFQATT, CDR2 SNEGSKA (reference sequence).

The table lists this clonotype with many counts. Relative to the germline gene, one junction end is altered; a read error may explain this. The chain links TRBV20-1 to TRBJ2-5; no clear D. Germline V gene sequence: CDR1 DFQATT, CDR2 SNEGSKA (reference sequence). The CDR3 is 13 residues long. The CDR3 sequence is CSAYDPNQETQYF. The DNA for the CDR3 is TGCAGTGCCTATGACCCGAACCAGGAGACCCAGTACTTC.

The chain carries TRBV10-2 and TRBJ2-5; unclear D gene. Germline CDR1 WSHSY, CDR2 SAAADI. The CDR3 loop spans 12 amino acids. Trimming took 6 bases from V and 2 from J, leaving 7 bases between them. CDR3 region: CASSMGQETQYF. The CDR3 nucleotides are TGCGCCAGCAGCATGGGTCAAGAGACCCAGTACTTC.

The chain recombines TRBV3-1 with TRBJ1-1; TRBD1 might be the D (6 bases). Germline V gene data show CDR1 as LGHDT and CDR2 as YNNKEL (reference sequence). V gave up 4 bases and J gave up 8 bases, with 14 bases separating them. The CDR3 consists of 13 residues. The CDR3 protein is CASSRRGGEEAFF. DNA of the CDR3: TGTGCCAGCAGCCGCAGGGGAGGGGAAGAAGCTTTCTTT. Full variable domain (remainder filled in from reference TRBV3-1 and TRBJ1-1): DTAVSQTPKYLVTQMGNDKSIKCEQNLGHDTMYWYKQDSKKFLKIMFSYNNKELIINETVPNRFSPKSPDKAHLNLHINSLELGDSAVYFCASSRRGGEEAFFGQGTRLTVV.

The V and J genes are TRBV10-2 and TRBJ2-1; D perhaps matches TRBD1 (5 bases). Germline CDR1 WSHSY, CDR2 SAAADI. The CDR3 has 15 residues. Trimming took off 7 bases at V and 0 bases at J, with 13 bases between the two ends. Here the CDR3 reads CASIPDDSSYNEQFF. The CDR3 DNA reads TGCGCCAGCATTCCCGATGACAGCTCCTACAATGAGCAGTTCTTC.

CDR3 DNA: TGTGCCAGCAGCTGGGAGAGCGAGTTCTCCTACAATGAGCAGTTCTTC. It yields the protein CASSWESEFSYNEQFF. This sequence joins TRBV7-3 and TRBJ2-1; D might be TRBD2 (5 bases). Germline CDR1 and CDR2: SGHTA and FQGTGA. CDR3 length equals 16 residues. Deletions cut 4 bases from V and 0 bases from J, with 13 bases between.

The chain uses TRBV24-1 and TRBJ2-5; D gene uncertain. The germline gives CDR1 KGHDR, CDR2 SFDVKD. V lost 3 bases and J 5 bases, leaving 15 bases between the germline ends. This CDR3 is 15 amino acids long. The CDR3 sequence: CATSDNDVNLETQYF. The DNA of the CDR3 is TGTGCCACCAGTGATAACGACGTCAACCTGGAGACCCAGTACTTC.

About this clonotype: Compared with germline, one end of the junction differs, possibly owing to a read error. The V gene is TRBV5-1, the J gene TRBJ2-7; no definite D call. The germline V gene encodes CDR1 SGHRS and CDR2 YFSETQ. The CDR3 consists of 14 residues. The CDR3 sequence: CASSLGLSSYEQYF. As DNA, the CDR3 is TGTGCCAGCAGTTTAGGGCTGAGCTCCTACGAGCAGTACTTC.

The chain employs TRBV12-3 or TRBV12-4 and TRBJ1-5; 8 bases agree with TRBD1. The CDR3 totals 14 residues. V shed 5 bases and J 1 base; nucleotides not matched to a gene: 1. The CDR3 loop reads CASSRQGSNQPQHF. The CDR3, as DNA: TGTGCCAGCAGTAGACAGGGGAGCAATCAGCCCCAGCATTTT.

This clonotype was recorded a few times. The chain uses TRBV3-1 and TRBJ2-3; D remains ambiguous. The CDR3 is made up of 12 amino acids. Trimming took off 1 base at V and 4 bases at J, with 3 bases between the two ends. CDR1 is LGHDT, CDR2 YNNKEL, per germline (reference sequence). The CDR3 loop is CASSQVADTQYF. CDR3 coding DNA: TGTGCCAGCAGCCAAGTGGCAGATACGCAGTATTTT.

The chain recombines TRBV6-1 with TRBJ2-1; 9 bases match TRBD1. Germline trimming cut 6 bases from V and 8 bases from J; bases unmatched to any gene: 17. CDR1 is MNHNS and CDR2 is SASEGT in the germline V gene. There are 17 residues in the CDR3. The CDR3 nucleotides read TGTGCCAGCAGCCTCACTGGTCCCGGGACAGGGTTCGATGAGCAGTTCTTC. Encoded protein: CASSLTGPGTGFDEQFF.

This clonotype was detected a few times. V and J are TRBV20-1 and TRBJ2-1; 9 nucleotides align to TRBD2. Germline V gene lookup returns CDR1 DFQATT and CDR2 SNEGSKA (reference sequence). The CDR3 runs 14 residues. V lost 2 bases, J lost 7 bases, and 6 bases stayed unmatched. CDR3 loop: CSARRLAEGNEQFF. The CDR3 nucleotides read TGCAGTGCTAGACGACTAGCGGAAGGAAATGAGCAGTTCTTC.

A few counts support this clonotype. The chain couples TRBV20-1 to TRBJ2-1; weak D call: TRBD2 (7 bases). Germline lookup yields CDR1 DFQATT and CDR2 SNEGSKA (reference sequence). V was pared by 0 bases and J by 13 bases, with 16 bases between. The length of the CDR3 is 13 residues. CDR3 in DNA: TGCAGTGCTAGAGACACCCGGGGGGCATTTCAGTTCTTC. Translated: CSARDTRGAFQFF.

The CDR3 reads CSASPGGSPYNEQFF. The CDR3, as DNA: TGCAGTGCTAGCCCCGGAGGTTCGCCCTACAATGAGCAGTTCTTC. The chain carries TRBV20-1 and TRBJ2-1; possible D gene TRBD2, 5 bases. Trimming took 3 bases from V and 2 from J, leaving 14 bases between them. The CDR3 extends over 15 amino acids. Germline CDR1 is DFQATT and CDR2 is SNEGSKA (reference sequence).

In this sample, this clonotype turned up a few times. This chain uses TRBV12-3 or TRBV12-4 with TRBJ1-4; the match to TRBD1 covers 8 bases. This CDR3 region has 13 residues. The J segment lost 2 bases and the V segment lost 10 bases, leaving 3 bases of the junction unmatched. CDR3 bases: TGTGCCACCAGACAGGGGACTAATGAAAAACTGTTTTTT. Translation gives CATRQGTNEKLFF.